These 19 T cell receptor beta chains were sequenced from one sample in a study of T cell responses to AZD1222 COVID-19 vaccine. Produced via immunoSEQ multiplex PCR; TCRdb's table is partial and in-frame only. This table has about 67,000 clones, approximately 81% appearing once. The sequencing used peripheral blood, collected on day 0 of AZD1222 vaccination. These receptors originate from an adult in good health.

The chain joins TRBV9 to TRBJ2-3; weak D call: TRBD2 (5 bases). CDR3 length: 16 amino acids. V lost 0 bases and J 6 bases, leaving 17 bases between the germline ends. Germline assignment: CDR1 SGDLS and CDR2 YYNGEE. The CDR3 here is CASSVGEWRARDTQYF. DNA for the CDR3: TGTGCCAGCAGCGTAGGAGAGTGGCGGGCCCGGGATACGCAGTATTTT.

The V call is TRBV11-1, the J call TRBJ2-2; weak D call: TRBD1 (6 bases). Trimming left V 4 bases short and J 4 bases short, with 10 bases between. The germline V gene encodes CDR1 SGHAT and CDR2 FQDESV (reference sequence). CDR3 length equals 14 residues. CDR3 sequence: CASSWNRATGELFF. The CDR3 DNA is TGTGCCAGCAGCTGGAACAGGGCCACCGGGGAGCTGTTTTTT.

The chain is built from TRBV24-1 and TRBJ2-7; TRBD1 might be the D (5 bases). The length of the CDR3 is 13 residues. Germline V gene lookup returns CDR1 KGHDR and CDR2 SFDVKD. Trimming cost V 5 bases and J 0 bases, with 7 bases left between them. DNA of the CDR3: TGTGCCACCAGTGCAGGGAACTCCTACGAGCAGTACTTC. Encoded protein: CATSAGNSYEQYF.

This chain uses TRBV4-3 with TRBJ1-2, with D perhaps TRBD1 (5 bases). V shed 0 bases and J shed 3 bases, with 11 bases lying between them. The CDR3 has 15 amino acids. Per the germline V gene, CDR1 is LGHNA and CDR2 is YSLEER. CDR3 amino acids: CASSQDVGADYGYTF. CDR3 nucleotides: TGCGCCAGCAGCCAAGATGTCGGGGCAGACTATGGCTACACCTTC.

The chain recombines TRBV28 with TRBJ2-7; TRBD1 matches at 7 bases. The CDR3 runs 15 residues. Trimming at V came to 2 bases and at J to 3 bases, leaving 7 bases not matched to a gene. CDR1 and CDR2 (germline): MDHEN, SYDVKM. In DNA form, the CDR3 reads TGTGCCAGCAGTTTAACCCGGGACAGTAACTACGAGCAGTACTTC. Translated, it gives CASSLTRDSNYEQYF.

The chain uses TRBV6-5 and TRBJ1-2, with D maybe TRBD1 (5 bases). The V end was cut by 4 bases, the J end by 1 base, with 13 bases between. Looked up from germline, CDR1 is MNHEY and CDR2 is SVGAGI. The CDR3 totals 15 residues. CDR3 protein: CASSSGYTHNYGYTF. The CDR3 bases are TGTGCCAGCAGTTCAGGGTACACCCATAACTATGGCTACACCTTC.

This clone occurred a few times. V usage is TRBV6-6 and J usage is TRBJ1-1; the D gene is possibly TRBD1 (5 bases). Trimming left V 2 bases short and J 1 base short, with 8 bases between. The CDR3 contains 14 residues. CDR1 and CDR2 from the germline V gene are MNHNY and SVGAGI (reference sequence). CDR3 sequence: CASSYDGTNTEAFF. CDR3 nucleotide sequence: TGTGCCAGCAGTTACGACGGGACGAACACTGAAGCTTTCTTT.

The CDR3 sequence is CASSQRENQPQHF. CDR3 sequence (DNA): TGTGCCAGCAGTCAGCGTGAGAATCAGCCCCAGCATTTT. This sequence joins TRBV12-3 or TRBV12-4 and TRBJ1-5; D is unclear. V was shortened by 5 bases and J by 4 bases, with 9 bases between the two germline ends. The CDR3 loop spans 13 amino acids.

This rearrangement joins TRBV19 to TRBJ2-3; TRBD2 agrees at 11 bases. Trimming at V came to 5 bases and at J to 1 base, leaving 8 bases not matched to a gene. There are 17 residues in the CDR3. Germline CDR1 reads LNHDA; CDR2 reads SQIVND (reference sequence). In DNA, the CDR3 is TGTGCCAGTAGTCCCCTTGGGACTAGCGGACGCACAGATACGCAGTATTTT. The encoded protein is CASSPLGTSGRTDTQYF. Together with reference TRBV19 and TRBJ2-3, the CDR3 gives the full variable domain: DGGITQSPKYLFRKEGQNVTLSCEQNLNHDAMYWYRQDPGQGLRLIYYSQIVNDFQKGDIAEGYSVSREKKESFPLTVTSAQKNPTAFYLCASSPLGTSGRTDTQYFGPGTRLTVL.

This sequence joins TRBV7-2 and TRBJ2-5; D gene uncertain. V was pared by 1 base and J by 1 base, with 1 base between. This CDR3 spans 12 amino acids. Germline CDR1 SGHTA, CDR2 FQGNSA. The CDR3 bases are TGTGCCAGCAGCTTAGTCCAAGAGACCCAGTACTTC. Translating it yields CASSLVQETQYF. Looking up the rest from reference TRBV7-2 and TRBJ2-5 gives the full variable domain: GAGVSQSPSNKVTEKGKDVELRCDPISGHTALYWYRQSLGQGLEFLIYFQGNSAPDKSGLPSDRFSAERTGGSVSTLTIQRTQQEDSAVYLCASSLVQETQYFGPGTRLLVL.

V and J are TRBV10-3 and TRBJ2-7; D is perhaps TRBD2 (6 bases). CDR3 length equals 14 residues. Germline V CDR1 and CDR2: ENHRY, SYGVKD. With 6 bases removed from V and 0 bases from J, the gap between germline ends came to 12 bases. DNA of the CDR3: TGTGCCATCAGGCGGGACGCCAGCTCCTACGAGCAGTACTTC. This gives the protein CAIRRDASSYEQYF.

The chain recombines TRBV28 with TRBJ1-6, with a possible D match to TRBD1 (6 bases). The CDR3 spans 16 residues. Germline V CDR1 and CDR2: MDHEN, SYDVKM. Trimming pared 5 bases from V and 8 bases from J, leaving 19 bases between. The CDR3 DNA follows: TGTGCCAGCAGTCCCCGGTTTGGGACATCCTATTCACCCCTCCACTTT. Its protein is CASSPRFGTSYSPLHF.

The chain is built from TRBV28 and TRBJ1-1; possible D gene TRBD1, 5 bases. Deletions cut 5 bases from V and 1 base from J, with 17 bases between. The CDR3 covers 16 residues. Germline CDR1 reads MDHEN; CDR2 reads SYDVKM. The chain's CDR3 is CASSPRGRGGNTEAFF. The CDR3, as DNA: TGTGCCAGCAGTCCACGGGGGAGGGGCGGGAACACTGAAGCTTTCTTT.

V is TRBV14 and J is TRBJ1-6; tentatively, D is TRBD1 (5 bases). Germline loops: CDR1 SGHDN, CDR2 FVKESK. The CDR3 covers 15 residues. Trimming removed 4 bases at V and 8 bases at J, with 15 bases between. DNA for the CDR3: TGTGCCAGCAGCCCGTCCCAGTGGGGGGATTCACCCCTCCACTTT. It encodes CASSPSQWGDSPLHF. Full variable domain (rest looked up from reference TRBV14 and TRBJ1-6): EAGVTQFPSHSVIEKGQTVTLRCDPISGHDNLYWYRRVMGKEIKFLLHFVKESKQDESGMPNNRFLAERTGGTYSTLKVQPAELEDSGVYFCASSPSQWGDSPLHFGNGTRLTVT.

The V gene is TRBV9, the J gene TRBJ1-6; tentatively, D is TRBD1 (5 bases). In germline, CDR1 is SGDLS, CDR2 YYNGEE. The CDR3 runs to 13 residues. Trimming took 5 bases from V and 3 from J, leaving 6 bases between them. CDR3 in DNA: TGTGCCAGCAGAGGGGACTATAATTCACCCCTCCACTTT. Translation gives CASRGDYNSPLHF.

This chain links TRBV4-2 with TRBJ1-1, with D perhaps matching TRBD1 (6 bases). The CDR3 contains 16 residues. Germline assignment: CDR1 LGHNA and CDR2 YNFKEQ. V was pared by 4 bases and J by 3 bases, with 18 bases between. The CDR3 DNA reads as TGTGCCAGCAGCCCGTACAGGGCCTCACCCCACACTGAAGCTTTCTTT. As protein: CASSPYRASPHTEAFF.

The chain recombines TRBV5-4 with TRBJ2-7, with TRBD1 matching over 7 bases. The CDR3 runs 14 residues. Germline V gene lookup returns CDR1 SGHNT and CDR2 YYREEE (reference sequence). J was trimmed by 4 bases and V by 2 bases; bases with no gene match: 6. CDR3 in amino acids: CASSLKQGQYEQYF. As DNA, the CDR3 is TGTGCCAGCAGCTTAAAACAGGGGCAATACGAGCAGTACTTC.

V usage is TRBV16 and J usage is TRBJ1-2, with D tentatively TRBD1 (5 bases). The CDR3 is 12 amino acids. Germline assignment: CDR1 KGHSY and CDR2 FQNENV. Trimming took 2 bases from V and 4 from J, leaving 5 bases between them. In nucleotides, the CDR3 is TGTGCCAGCAGCCAACAGGGCTATGGCTACACCTTC. Its translation: CASSQQGYGYTF. Combining the CDR3 with reference TRBV16 and TRBJ1-2 gives the whole variable domain GEEVAQTPKHLVRGEGQKAKLYCAPIKGHSYVFWYQQVLKNEFKFLISFQNENVFDETGMPKERFSAKCLPNSPCSLEIQATKLEDSAVYFCASSQQGYGYTFGSGTRLTVV.

This chain joins TRBV4-3 and TRBJ2-3; TRBD2 is a possible D gene (6 bases). The CDR3 contains 13 residues. V dropped 5 bases and J dropped 1 base, with 7 bases sitting between them. Germline loops: CDR1 LGHNA, CDR2 YSLEER. CDR3 DNA sequence: TGCGCCAGCAGCACGGGAGGCACAGATACGCAGTATTTT. Its protein is CASSTGGTDTQYF.